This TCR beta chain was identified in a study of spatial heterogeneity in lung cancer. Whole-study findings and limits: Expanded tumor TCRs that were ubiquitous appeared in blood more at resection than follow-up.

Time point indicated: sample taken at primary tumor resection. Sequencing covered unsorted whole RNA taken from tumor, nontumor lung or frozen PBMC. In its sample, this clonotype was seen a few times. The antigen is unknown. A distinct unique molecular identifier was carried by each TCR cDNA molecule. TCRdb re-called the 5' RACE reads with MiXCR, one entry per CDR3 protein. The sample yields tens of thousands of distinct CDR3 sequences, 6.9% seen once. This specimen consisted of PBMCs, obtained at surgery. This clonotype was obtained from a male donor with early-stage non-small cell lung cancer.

In nucleotides, the CDR3 is TGTGCCAGCAGCTACGGGTCTGGGGCCAACGTCCTGACTTTC. It yields the protein CASSYGSGANVLTF. The chain is built from TRBV7-6 and TRBJ2-6, with D hard to call. The V gene's germline CDR1 is SGHVS and CDR2 FNYEAQ. V lost 4 bases to trimming and J lost 1 base, with 5 bases between them. CDR3 length equals 14 residues.